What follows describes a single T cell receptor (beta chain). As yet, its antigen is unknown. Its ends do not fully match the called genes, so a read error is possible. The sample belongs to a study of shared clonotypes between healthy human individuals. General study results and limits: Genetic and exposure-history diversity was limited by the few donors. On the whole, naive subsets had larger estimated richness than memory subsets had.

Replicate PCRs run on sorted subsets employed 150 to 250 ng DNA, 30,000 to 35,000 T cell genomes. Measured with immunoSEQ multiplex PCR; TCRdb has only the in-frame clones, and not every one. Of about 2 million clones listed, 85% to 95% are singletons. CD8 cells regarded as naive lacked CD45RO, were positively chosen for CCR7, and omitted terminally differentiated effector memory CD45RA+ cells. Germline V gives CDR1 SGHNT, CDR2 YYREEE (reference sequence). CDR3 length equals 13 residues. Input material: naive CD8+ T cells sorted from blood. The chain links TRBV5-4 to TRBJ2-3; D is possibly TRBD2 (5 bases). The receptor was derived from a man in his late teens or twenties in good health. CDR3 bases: TGTGCCGGCAGCTGGGCGGGCCCAGATACGCAGTATTTT. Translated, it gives CAGSWAGPDTQYF.